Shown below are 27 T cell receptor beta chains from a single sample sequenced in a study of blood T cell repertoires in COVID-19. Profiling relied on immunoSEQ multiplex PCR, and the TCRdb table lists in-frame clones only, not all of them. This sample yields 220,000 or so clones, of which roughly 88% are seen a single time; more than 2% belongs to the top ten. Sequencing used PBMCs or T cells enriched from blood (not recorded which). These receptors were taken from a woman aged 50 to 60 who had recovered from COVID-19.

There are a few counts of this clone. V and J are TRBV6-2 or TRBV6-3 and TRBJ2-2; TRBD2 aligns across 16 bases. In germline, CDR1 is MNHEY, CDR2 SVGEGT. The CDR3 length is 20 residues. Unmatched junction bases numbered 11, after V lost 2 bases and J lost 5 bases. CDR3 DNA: TGTGCCAGCAGTTACAACGACCCGGGACTAGCGGGAGGGCGGACCGGGGAGCTGTTTTTT. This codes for CASSYNDPGLAGGRTGELFF.

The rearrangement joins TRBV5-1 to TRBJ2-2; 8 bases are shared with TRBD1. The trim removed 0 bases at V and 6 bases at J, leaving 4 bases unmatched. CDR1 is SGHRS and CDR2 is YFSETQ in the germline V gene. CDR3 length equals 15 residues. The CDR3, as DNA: TGCGCCAGCAGCTTGGCGCAGGGGGCTGCCGGGGAGCTGTTTTTT. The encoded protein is CASSLAQGAAGELFF.

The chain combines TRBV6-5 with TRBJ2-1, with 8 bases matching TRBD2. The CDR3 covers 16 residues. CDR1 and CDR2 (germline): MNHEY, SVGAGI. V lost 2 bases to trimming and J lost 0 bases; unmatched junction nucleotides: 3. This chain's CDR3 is CASSYQAGASYNEQFF. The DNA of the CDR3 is TGTGCCAGCAGTTACCAAGCGGGAGCCTCCTACAATGAGCAGTTCTTC.

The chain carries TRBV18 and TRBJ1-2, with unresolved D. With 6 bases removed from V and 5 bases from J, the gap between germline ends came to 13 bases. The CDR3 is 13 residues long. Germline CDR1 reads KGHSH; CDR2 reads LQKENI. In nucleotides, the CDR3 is TGTGCCAGCTCTCCCTCGAACTTATATGGCTACACCTTC. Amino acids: CASSPSNLYGYTF.

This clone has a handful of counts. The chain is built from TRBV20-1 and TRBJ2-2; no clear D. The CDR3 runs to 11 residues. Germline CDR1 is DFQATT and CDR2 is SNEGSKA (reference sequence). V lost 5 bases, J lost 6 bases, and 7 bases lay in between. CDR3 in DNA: TGCAGTGCTCCCACAGCCGGGGAGCTGTTTTTT. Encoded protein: CSAPTAGELFF.

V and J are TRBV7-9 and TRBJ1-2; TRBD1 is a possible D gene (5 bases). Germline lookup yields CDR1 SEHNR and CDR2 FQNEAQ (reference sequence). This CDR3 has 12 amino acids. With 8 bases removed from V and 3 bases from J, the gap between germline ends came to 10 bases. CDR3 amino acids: CASLGHDYGYTF. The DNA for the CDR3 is TGTGCCAGCCTGGGGCACGACTATGGCTACACCTTC. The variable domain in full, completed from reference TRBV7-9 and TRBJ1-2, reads DTGVSQNPRHKITKRGQNVTFRCDPISEHNRLYWYRQTLGQGPEFLTYFQNEAQLEKSRLLSDRFSAERPKGSFSTLEIQRTEQGDSAMYLCASLGHDYGYTFGSGTRLTVV.

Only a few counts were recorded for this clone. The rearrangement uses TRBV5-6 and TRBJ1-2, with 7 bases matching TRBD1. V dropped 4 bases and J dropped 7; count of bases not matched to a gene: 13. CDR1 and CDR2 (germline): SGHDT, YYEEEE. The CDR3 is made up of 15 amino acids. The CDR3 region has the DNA TGTGCCAGCAGCCCTAGGGGGCAGCGCCTGGTTGGCTACACCTTC. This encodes CASSPRGQRLVGYTF.

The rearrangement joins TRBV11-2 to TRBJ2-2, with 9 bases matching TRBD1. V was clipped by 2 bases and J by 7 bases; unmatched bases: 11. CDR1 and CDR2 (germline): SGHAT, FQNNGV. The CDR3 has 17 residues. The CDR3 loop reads CASSLSAGTGIYGELFF. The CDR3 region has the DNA TGTGCCAGCAGCTTAAGTGCCGGGACAGGGATCTACGGGGAGCTGTTTTTT.

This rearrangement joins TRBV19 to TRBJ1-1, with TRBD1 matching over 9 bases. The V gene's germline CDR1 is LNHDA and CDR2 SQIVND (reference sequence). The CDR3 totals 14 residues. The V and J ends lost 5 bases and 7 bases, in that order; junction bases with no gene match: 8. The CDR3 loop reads CASSPITGGLEAFF. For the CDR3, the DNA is TGTGCCAGTAGTCCTATCACAGGGGGCCTTGAAGCTTTCTTT.

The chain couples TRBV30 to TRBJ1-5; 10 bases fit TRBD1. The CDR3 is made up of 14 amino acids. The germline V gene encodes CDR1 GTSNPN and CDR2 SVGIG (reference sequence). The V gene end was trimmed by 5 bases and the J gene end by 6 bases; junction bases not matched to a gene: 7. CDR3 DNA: TGTGCCTGGTCCTCGGGACAGGGGACTCAGCCCCAGCATTTT. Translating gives CAWSSGQGTQPQHF. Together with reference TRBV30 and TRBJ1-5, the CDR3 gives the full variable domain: SQTIHQWPATLVQPVGSPLSLECTVEGTSNPNLYWYRQAAGRGLQLLFYSVGIGQISSEVPQNLSASRPQDRQFILSSKKLLLSDSGFYLCAWSSGQGTQPQHFGDGTRLSIL.

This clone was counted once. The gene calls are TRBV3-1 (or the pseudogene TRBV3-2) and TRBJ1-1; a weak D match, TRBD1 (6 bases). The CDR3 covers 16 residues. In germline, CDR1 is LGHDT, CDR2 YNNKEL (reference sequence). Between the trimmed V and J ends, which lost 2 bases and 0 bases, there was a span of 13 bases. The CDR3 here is CASSQWGGKLNTEAFF. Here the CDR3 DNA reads TGTGCCAGCAGCCAATGGGGGGGCAAGCTGAACACTGAAGCTTTCTTT.

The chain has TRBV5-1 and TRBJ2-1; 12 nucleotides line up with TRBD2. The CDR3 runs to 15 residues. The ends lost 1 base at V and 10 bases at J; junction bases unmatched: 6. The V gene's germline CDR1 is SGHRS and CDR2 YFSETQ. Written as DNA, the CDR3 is TGCGCCAGCAGCTTGACGCGGACTAGCGGGAACGAGCAGTTCTTC. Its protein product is CASSLTRTSGNEQFF.

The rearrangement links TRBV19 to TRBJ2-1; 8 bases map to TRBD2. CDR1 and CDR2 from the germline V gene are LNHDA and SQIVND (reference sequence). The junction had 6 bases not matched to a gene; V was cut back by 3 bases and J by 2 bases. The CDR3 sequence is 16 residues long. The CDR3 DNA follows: TGTGCCAGTAGTATTACTACGGGAGGGCCCTACAATGAGCAGTTCTTC. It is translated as CASSITTGGPYNEQFF.

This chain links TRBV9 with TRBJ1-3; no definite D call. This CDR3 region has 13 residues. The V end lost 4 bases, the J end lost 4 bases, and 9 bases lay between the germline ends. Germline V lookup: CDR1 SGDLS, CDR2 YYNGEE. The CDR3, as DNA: TGTGCCAGCAGCTTAAGCCCGGGAAACACCATATATTTT. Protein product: CASSLSPGNTIYF.

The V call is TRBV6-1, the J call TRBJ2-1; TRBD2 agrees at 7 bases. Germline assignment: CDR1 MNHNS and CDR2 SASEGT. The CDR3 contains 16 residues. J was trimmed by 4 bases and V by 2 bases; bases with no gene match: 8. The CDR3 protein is CASSESGGGKYNEQFF. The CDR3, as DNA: TGTGCCAGCAGTGAATCCGGCGGGGGAAAATACAATGAGCAGTTCTTC.

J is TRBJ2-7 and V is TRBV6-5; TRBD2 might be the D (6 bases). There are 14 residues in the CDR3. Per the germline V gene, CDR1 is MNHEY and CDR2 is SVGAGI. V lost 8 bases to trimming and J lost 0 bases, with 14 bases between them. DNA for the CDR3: TGTGCCAGCCGGAGTCGGCGGGACTCCTACGAGCAGTACTTC. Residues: CASRSRRDSYEQYF.

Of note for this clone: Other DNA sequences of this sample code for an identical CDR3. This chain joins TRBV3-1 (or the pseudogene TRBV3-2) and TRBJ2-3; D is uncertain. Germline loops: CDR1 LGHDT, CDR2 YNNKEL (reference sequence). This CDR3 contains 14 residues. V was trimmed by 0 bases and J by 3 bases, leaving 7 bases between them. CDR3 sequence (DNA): TGTGCCAGCAGCCAAGAGGTGGCTACAGATACGCAGTATTTT. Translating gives CASSQEVATDTQYF.

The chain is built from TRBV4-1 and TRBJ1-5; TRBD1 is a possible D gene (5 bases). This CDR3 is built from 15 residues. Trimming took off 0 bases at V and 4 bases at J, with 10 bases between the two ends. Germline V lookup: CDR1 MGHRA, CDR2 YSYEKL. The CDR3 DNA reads TGCGCCAGCAGCCAAGATCCGCAGGGAAATCAGCCCCAGCATTTT. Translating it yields CASSQDPQGNQPQHF.

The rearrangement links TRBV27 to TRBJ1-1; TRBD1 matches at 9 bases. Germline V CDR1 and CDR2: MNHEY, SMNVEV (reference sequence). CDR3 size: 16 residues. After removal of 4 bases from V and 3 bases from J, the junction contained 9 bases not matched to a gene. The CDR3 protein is CASSSPGTGSYTEAFF. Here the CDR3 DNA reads TGTGCCAGCAGTTCTCCAGGGACAGGGAGCTACACTGAAGCTTTCTTT.

CDR3 loop: CASSLEGGSPYEQYF. The CDR3 DNA reads as TGTGCCAGCAGCTTAGAGGGTGGGAGTCCCTACGAGCAGTACTTC. The rearrangement joins TRBV11-3 to TRBJ2-7; D is possibly TRBD2 (5 bases). The germline gives CDR1 SGHNT, CDR2 YENEEA. The CDR3 is 15 residues long. The germline V and J ends were trimmed by 0 bases and 2 bases, with 11 bases remaining between them.

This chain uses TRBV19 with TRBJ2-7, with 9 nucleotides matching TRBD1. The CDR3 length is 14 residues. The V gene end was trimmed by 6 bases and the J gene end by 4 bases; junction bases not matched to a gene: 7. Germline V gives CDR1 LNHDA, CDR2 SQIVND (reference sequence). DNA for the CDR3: TGTGCCAGTAGCCCGGGACAGGGTGGGTACGAGCAGTACTTC. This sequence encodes CASSPGQGGYEQYF.

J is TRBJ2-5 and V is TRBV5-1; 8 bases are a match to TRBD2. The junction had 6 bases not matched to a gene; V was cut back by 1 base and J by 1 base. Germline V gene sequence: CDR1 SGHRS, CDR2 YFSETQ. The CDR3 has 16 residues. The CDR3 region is CASSLNAGGFQETQYF. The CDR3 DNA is TGCGCCAGCAGCTTGAATGCGGGGGGCTTCCAAGAGACCCAGTACTTC.

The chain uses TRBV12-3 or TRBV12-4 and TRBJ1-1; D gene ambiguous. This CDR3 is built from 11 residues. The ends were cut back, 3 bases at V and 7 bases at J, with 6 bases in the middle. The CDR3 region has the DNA TGTGCCAGCAGTTTCTTCGGTGAAGCTTTCTTT. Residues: CASSFFGEAFF.

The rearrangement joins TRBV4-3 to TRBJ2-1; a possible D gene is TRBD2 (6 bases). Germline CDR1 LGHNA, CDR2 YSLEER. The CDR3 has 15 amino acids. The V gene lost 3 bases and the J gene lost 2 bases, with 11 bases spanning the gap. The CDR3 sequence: CASSHRGSPYNEQFF. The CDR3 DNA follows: TGCGCCAGCAGCCATCGGGGGTCCCCCTACAATGAGCAGTTCTTC.

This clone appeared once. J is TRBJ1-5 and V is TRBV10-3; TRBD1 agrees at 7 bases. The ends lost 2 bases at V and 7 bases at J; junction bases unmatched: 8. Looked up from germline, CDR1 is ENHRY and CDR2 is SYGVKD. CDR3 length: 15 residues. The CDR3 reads CAISENDREGQPQHF. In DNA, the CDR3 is TGTGCCATCAGTGAGAATGACAGGGAAGGGCAGCCCCAGCATTTT.

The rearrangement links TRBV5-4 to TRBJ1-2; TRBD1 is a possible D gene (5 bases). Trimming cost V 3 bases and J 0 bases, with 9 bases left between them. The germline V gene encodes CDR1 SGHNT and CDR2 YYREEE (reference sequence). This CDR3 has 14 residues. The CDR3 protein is CASSYDRTNYGYTF. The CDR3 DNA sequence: TGTGCCAGCAGCTATGACAGAACTAACTATGGCTACACCTTC.

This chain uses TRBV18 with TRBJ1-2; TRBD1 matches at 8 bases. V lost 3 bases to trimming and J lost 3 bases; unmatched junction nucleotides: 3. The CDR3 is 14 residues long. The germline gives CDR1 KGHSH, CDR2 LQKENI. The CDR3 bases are TGTGCCAGCTCACCTGCGACAGGGGACTATGGCTACACCTTC. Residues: CASSPATGDYGYTF.